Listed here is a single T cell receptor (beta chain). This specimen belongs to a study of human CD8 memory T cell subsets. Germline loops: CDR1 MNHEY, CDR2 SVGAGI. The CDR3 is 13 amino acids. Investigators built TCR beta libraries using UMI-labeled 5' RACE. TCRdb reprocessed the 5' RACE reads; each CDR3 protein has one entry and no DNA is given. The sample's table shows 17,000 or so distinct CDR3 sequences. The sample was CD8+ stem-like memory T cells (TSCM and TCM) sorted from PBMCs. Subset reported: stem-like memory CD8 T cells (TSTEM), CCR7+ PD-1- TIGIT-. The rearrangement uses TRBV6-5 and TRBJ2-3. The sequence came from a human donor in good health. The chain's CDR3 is CASSLGSADTQYF.